This TCR beta chain was recovered during a study of blood T cell repertoires in COVID-19. The overall study: The study drew acute and convalescent COVID-19 samples from the United States, Italy and Spain. From T cells, B-cell-depleted T cells, or PBMCs came the material, which was cDNA or gDNA.

Authors' analysis steps: The authors estimated nucleated cell counts from reference gene primer amplification. TCRdb's copy holds only in-frame clones and misses some; the assay was immunoSEQ multiplex PCR. That table is the source of V, J and clone size, and D and trimming were worked out from the DNA. The sample shows some 75,000 clones, more than 75% of them seen only once. CDR1 and CDR2 (germline): SQVTM, ANQGSEA. With V trimmed by 1 base and J by 0 bases, 11 bases remained unmatched. The CDR3 runs 17 residues. The sequence came from a woman of 80 years or more with active or convalescent COVID-19. The gene calls are TRBV29-1 and TRBJ2-5; 7 bases fit TRBD2. Material: peripheral blood. CDR3 sequence (DNA): TGCAGCGTTGAAGGTCCCTCGGGGGGTGGAGACCAAGAGACCCAGTACTTC. Translation: CSVEGPSGGGDQETQYF.